One sample yielded the 18 T cell receptor beta chains listed below, sequenced in a study of cytomegalovirus exposure and HLA in healthy donors. The PCR ran on 60 Vbeta and 13 Jbeta primers. Repertoires were generated with immunoSEQ multiplex PCR, while TCRdb's copy carries only in-frame clones and drops some. Of some 80,000 clones in the sample, approximately 67% are singletons; the top ten hold 3.5% to 4.5%. The specimen sequenced was PBMCs. All receptors derive from a male donor in good health and CMV-seropositive.

The chain links TRBV5-1 to TRBJ1-4; 7 bases are shared with TRBD1. The CDR3 extends over 16 amino acids. The junction had 6 bases not matched to a gene; V was cut back by 4 bases and J by 0 bases. Per germline, CDR1 SGHRS and CDR2 YFSETQ. The CDR3 nucleotides read TGCGCCAGCAGCCCGGGACAGATTACAACTAATGAAAAACTGTTTTTT. It yields the protein CASSPGQITTNEKLFF.

The rearrangement joins TRBV6-5 to TRBJ2-5; unclear D gene. The V end was cut by 5 bases, the J end by 1 base, with 14 bases between. The germline gives CDR1 MNHEY, CDR2 SVGAGI. The CDR3 has 15 amino acids. CDR3 nucleotides: TGTGCCAGCAGTCACGACTTTGGCCCCCAAGAGACCCAGTACTTC. It is translated as CASSHDFGPQETQYF.

The table lists this clone with a few counts. The rearrangement links TRBV6-1 to TRBJ2-1; 7 positions agree with TRBD1. The V gene's germline CDR1 is MNHNS and CDR2 SASEGT. This CDR3 is built from 12 residues. V gave up 5 bases and J gave up 11 bases; unmatched junction bases: 6. Here the CDR3 DNA reads TGTGCCAGCAGTCTCGACAGGGCGCAGCAGTTCTTC. Translating it yields CASSLDRAQQFF.

The chain uses TRBV6-5 and TRBJ2-4, with a tentative D call TRBD2 (5 bases). CDR1 is MNHEY, CDR2 SVGAGI, per germline. The CDR3 is 13 amino acids. The V gene lost 8 bases and the J gene lost 7 bases, with 15 bases spanning the gap. The CDR3, as DNA: TGTGCCAGCTCTCACGGGAAAGGGAACATTCAGTACTTC. Its translation is CASSHGKGNIQYF.

V usage is TRBV7-2 and J usage is TRBJ2-5; D might be TRBD2 (6 bases). Trimming stripped 5 bases from V and 5 bases from J, with 15 bases between. Germline CDR1 reads SGHTA; CDR2 reads FQGNSA. The CDR3 runs 14 residues. The DNA of the CDR3 is TGTGCCAGCAGCCTCGGAGGGGCGGGTGAGACCCAGTACTTC. Its translation: CASSLGGAGETQYF.

The rearrangement links TRBV2 to TRBJ1-2, with 9 bases lining up with TRBD1. V lost 4 bases to trimming and J lost 8 bases; unmatched junction nucleotides: 14. Germline lookup yields CDR1 SNHLY and CDR2 FYNNEI. The CDR3 spans 16 residues. The CDR3 is CASSAIPGQGRRGYTF. The CDR3 coding sequence is TGTGCCAGCAGTGCCATACCGGGACAGGGAAGAAGGGGCTACACCTTC.

The V call is TRBV6-5, the J call TRBJ2-5, with 12 bases matching TRBD1. The CDR3 loop spans 15 amino acids. CDR1 is MNHEY, CDR2 SVGAGI, per germline. Trimming took 4 bases from V and 7 from J; bases not matched to a gene: 7. The CDR3 DNA reads as TGTGCCAGCAGTTCTCCCGGGACAGGGGGCGCGACCCAGTACTTC. Amino acid sequence: CASSSPGTGGATQYF.

This clone has only one observation. The chain couples TRBV29-1 to TRBJ1-1; possibly TRBD1 for D (6 bases). The CDR3 length is 14 residues. CDR1 SQVTM and CDR2 ANQGSEA come from the germline V gene. With 2 bases removed from V and 1 base from J, the gap between germline ends came to 11 bases. The CDR3 loop reads CSVEYGTPNTEAFF. The CDR3 DNA reads TGCAGCGTTGAATATGGGACACCGAACACTGAAGCTTTCTTT.

This chain links TRBV5-4 with TRBJ2-1; TRBD2 might be the D (6 bases). The CDR3 loop spans 17 amino acids. Germline CDR1 and CDR2: SGHNT and YYREEE (reference sequence). V lost 4 bases and J lost 3, with 20 bases in between. The CDR3 bases are TGTGCCAGCAGCCTCCAGGGAGGTGCGGGCCGCTACAATGAGCAGTTCTTC. It specifies CASSLQGGAGRYNEQFF.

This chain connects TRBV7-9 to TRBJ1-1; 9 positions agree with TRBD1. The CDR3 extends over 13 amino acids. Trimming cost V 5 bases and J 8 bases; bases outside gene matches: 6. In germline, CDR1 is SEHNR, CDR2 FQNEAQ (reference sequence). In nucleotides, the CDR3 is TGTGCCAGCAGCCAGGGACAGGGTCGCGAAGCTTTCTTT. It encodes CASSQGQGREAFF.

This clone occurred a few times. The chain links TRBV19 to TRBJ1-5; a weak D match, TRBD1 (6 bases). The CDR3 covers 20 residues. V shed 6 bases and J shed 0 bases, with 27 bases lying between them. Per germline, CDR1 LNHDA and CDR2 SQIVND (reference sequence). DNA of the CDR3: TGTGCCAGTAGGCTAGGGGGTACGGTCAACGCTGTAAATAGCAATCAGCCCCAGCATTTT. It is translated as CASRLGGTVNAVNSNQPQHF.

The chain recombines TRBV18 with TRBJ2-7, with a weak D call TRBD2 (5 bases). The CDR3 has 13 amino acids. CDR1 KGHSH and CDR2 LQKENI come from the germline V gene. Trimming took 6 bases from V and 2 from J, leaving 11 bases between them. The CDR3 bases are TGTGCCAGCTCGAGGGTTCTTCCCTACGAGCAGTACTTC. It specifies CASSRVLPYEQYF.

The V and J genes are TRBV7-3 and TRBJ2-5; perhaps TRBD1 as D (5 bases). CDR1 is SGHTA, CDR2 FQGTGA, per germline. V lost 2 bases and J lost 4, with 14 bases in between. The CDR3 contains 15 residues. CDR3 sequence reads: CASSLGPAGRETQYF. DNA of the CDR3: TGTGCCAGCAGCTTAGGACCCGCAGGGCGAGAGACCCAGTACTTC.

This chain's CDR3 is CASSEVELTGDYNEKLFF. The DNA for the CDR3 is TGTGCCAGCAGTGAAGTTGAGCTTACAGGGGATTATAATGAAAAACTGTTTTTT. The rearrangement links TRBV2 to TRBJ1-4; 7 bases align to TRBD1. V trimming: 1 base; J trimming: 4 bases; junction bases outside the gene matches: 12. The V gene's germline CDR1 is SNHLY and CDR2 FYNNEI. The CDR3 is 18 residues long.

The V gene is TRBV6-5, the J gene TRBJ2-5; possibly TRBD1 for D (5 bases). Trimming left V 2 bases short and J 2 bases short, with 9 bases between. The germline CDR1 and CDR2 sequences are MNHEY and SVGAGI. This CDR3 comprises 14 residues. The CDR3 bases are TGTGCCAGCAGTTACAGGGGTAGACAAGAGACCCAGTACTTC. It encodes CASSYRGRQETQYF.

In nucleotides, the CDR3 is TGTGCCAGCAGCGAAGGGGGCGTGGGAGATGGCTACACCTTC. The encoded protein is CASSEGGVGDGYTF. The chain links TRBV13 to TRBJ1-2; the match to TRBD1 covers 7 bases. The germline CDR1 and CDR2 sequences are PRHDT and FYEKMQ (reference sequence). This CDR3 spans 14 amino acids. Trimming cost V 5 bases and J 6 bases; bases outside gene matches: 9.

This clone was observed a single time. The chain has TRBV5-6 and TRBJ1-2; 8 positions match TRBD1. This CDR3 contains 16 residues. Germline V CDR1 and CDR2: SGHDT, YYEEEE. V lost 4 bases to trimming and J lost 0 bases; unmatched junction nucleotides: 8. The CDR3 here is CASSAWTGKANYGYTF. Written as DNA, the CDR3 is TGTGCCAGCAGCGCCTGGACAGGGAAAGCTAACTATGGCTACACCTTC.

This clone showed up just once. The CDR3 nucleotides are TGCAGCGCCGGACGAAGGGGTACTGAAAGTGAGCAGTTCTTC. The encoded protein is CSAGRRGTESEQFF. This chain joins TRBV29-1 and TRBJ2-1, with D perhaps matching TRBD1 (5 bases). CDR1 SQVTM and CDR2 ANQGSEA come from the germline V gene. V lost 7 bases to trimming and J lost 9 bases, with 22 bases between them. CDR3 size: 14 residues.